Sequencing of this TCR beta chain was carried out in a study of human T cells and chemical hapten exposure. General observations from the study: With regard to DPC sensitization, TCRs above 1 in 1000 frequency did not change.

V was clipped by 4 bases and J by 3 bases; unmatched bases: 4. The CDR3 is 14 amino acids. CDR1 SGHDT and CDR2 YYEEEE come from the germline V gene. Library preparation tagged each individual cDNA molecule with a unique molecular identifier. Methods used by the authors: Samples ranged from about 23,224 to 700,000 TCRs, with a median of approximately 90,000. One entry per CDR3 protein results from TCRdb running MiXCR on the RACE reads. None of the V and J calls come from the authors' own analysis; TCRdb made them. The sample contains just over 90,000 distinct CDR3 sequences, around 8.8% of which appear only once. As for time point: healthy volunteer bleed at 2 weeks. Whole blood, unfractionated, served as the material for total RNA extraction. This clonotype was picked up a small number of times. What it binds is unknown.

This TCR came from a female donor in good health. Some clones in this sample may be carry-over from other donors' samples. The V gene is TRBV5-6, the J gene TRBJ2-7; TRBD2 aligns across 10 bases. The sample consisted of whole blood. The CDR3 DNA reads as TGTGCCAGCAGCGGGTCTAGCGGGAGCTACGAGCAGTACTTC. This gives the protein CASSGSSGSYEQYF. Full variable domain (remainder filled in from reference TRBV5-6 and TRBJ2-7): DAGVTQSPTHLIKTRGQQVTLRCSPKSGHDTVSWYQQALGQGPQFIFQYYEEEERQRGNFPDRFSGHQFPNYSSELNVNALLLGDSALYLCASSGSSGSYEQYFGPGTRLTVT.